Below are 17 T cell receptor beta chains sequenced from a single sample in a study of CD8+ T cells in alopecia areata. The authors extracted RNA and reverse transcribed it into cDNA as the sequencing template. Assay: immunoSEQ multiplex PCR; the TCRdb copy retains only in-frame clones and omits some. Among over 250,000 clones listed, 60% were seen once. The sample's treatment: oral pan-JAK inhibitor, 5-10 mg twice daily. Sample: CD4+ T cells sorted from blood, taken around week 54, from a patient treated with tofacitinib. These receptors originate from a human donor with alopecia areata.

This rearrangement joins TRBV29-1 to TRBJ1-2; D gene uncertain. CDR3 size: 13 residues. Trimming stripped 4 bases from V and 7 bases from J, with 16 bases between. Germline assignment: CDR1 SQVTM and CDR2 ANQGSEA. For the CDR3, the DNA is TGCAGCGTTGGGGCCCTCGGTCTCGGTGGCTACACCTTC. As protein: CSVGALGLGGYTF.

This clone showed up many times. The gene calls are TRBV11-2 and TRBJ1-2; weak D call: TRBD1 (5 bases). V lost 5 bases and J 3 bases, leaving 10 bases between the germline ends. The CDR3 spans 13 residues. Germline CDR1 SGHAT, CDR2 FQNNGV. The CDR3 nucleotides are TGTGCCAGCAGCGGCTTGGGGGACTATGGCTACACCTTC. Its translation: CASSGLGDYGYTF.

This rearrangement joins TRBV29-1 to TRBJ1-1; 7 bases align to TRBD1. Germline V gene lookup returns CDR1 SQVTM and CDR2 ANQGSEA. The V gene end was trimmed by 5 bases and the J gene end by 1 base; junction bases not matched to a gene: 7. The CDR3 has 14 residues. Here the CDR3 DNA reads TGCAGCGTTCGCCTTGACAGGGAGAACACTGAAGCTTTCTTT. This sequence encodes CSVRLDRENTEAFF.

The rearrangement links TRBV30 to TRBJ1-2, with 7 bases identical to TRBD1. This CDR3 is built from 11 residues. Germline V gene data show CDR1 as GTSNPN and CDR2 as SVGIG (reference sequence). V lost 3 bases to trimming and J lost 10 bases; unmatched junction nucleotides: 5. The CDR3 region is CAWRIQGDYTF. The CDR3 region has the DNA TGTGCCTGGAGGATTCAGGGGGACTACACCTTC.

This chain uses TRBV30 with TRBJ2-1; the match to TRBD2 covers 7 bases. Trimming took 4 bases from V and 2 from J; bases not matched to a gene: 11. CDR1 and CDR2 from the germline V gene are GTSNPN and SVGIG (reference sequence). The CDR3 runs to 16 residues. The CDR3 reads CAWIKSRGVTYNEQFF. The CDR3 DNA follows: TGTGCCTGGATTAAGAGTCGGGGGGTAACCTACAATGAGCAGTTCTTC.

This clone was seen only once. This sequence joins TRBV30 and TRBJ2-3; TRBD1 aligns across 10 bases. The CDR3 runs to 16 residues. CDR1 and CDR2 (germline): GTSNPN, SVGIG (reference sequence). V trimming: 0 bases; J trimming: 3 bases; junction bases outside the gene matches: 6. The DNA for the CDR3 is TGTGCCTGGAGTGTACCCCGGACAGGGGGAACAGATACGCAGTATTTT. Its protein product is CAWSVPRTGGTDTQYF. Full variable domain (outside the CDR3, taken from reference TRBV30 and TRBJ2-3): SQTIHQWPATLVQPVGSPLSLECTVEGTSNPNLYWYRQAAGRGLQLLFYSVGIGQISSEVPQNLSASRPQDRQFILSSKKLLLSDSGFYLCAWSVPRTGGTDTQYFGPGTRLTVL.

The rearrangement uses TRBV29-1 and TRBJ2-1, with 11 bases that match TRBD1. Germline trimming cut 7 bases from V and 10 bases from J; bases unmatched to any gene: 18. CDR1 is SQVTM, CDR2 ANQGSEA, per germline. The CDR3 totals 16 residues. DNA for the CDR3: TGCAGCGCCGAAGGACAGGGGGCAGGTGCTCTGGGGGAGCAGTTCTTC. Translated: CSAEGQGAGALGEQFF.

This chain links TRBV5-1 with TRBJ2-3; either TRBD1 or TRBD2 may supply D (5 bases each). With 0 bases removed from V and 0 bases from J, the gap between germline ends came to 8 bases. CDR1 and CDR2 from the germline V gene are SGHRS and YFSETQ. The CDR3 consists of 15 residues. The chain's CDR3 is CASSLGGRSTDTQYF. CDR3 nucleotides: TGCGCCAGCAGCTTGGGGGGACGGAGCACAGATACGCAGTATTTT.

This chain links TRBV14 with TRBJ2-5; 7 bases are a match to TRBD1. The junction had 4 bases not matched to a gene; V was cut back by 4 bases and J by 5 bases. This CDR3 is 13 amino acids long. Germline CDR1 and CDR2: SGHDN and FVKESK. CDR3: CASSLPDRETQYF. The CDR3 DNA reads TGTGCCAGCAGCCTACCGGACAGGGAGACCCAGTACTTC.

The V call is TRBV4-3, the J call TRBJ2-2; no definite D call. Trimming shortened V by 3 bases and J by 2 bases, and 7 bases separated the two germline ends. In germline, CDR1 is LGHNA, CDR2 YSLEER. There are 14 residues in the CDR3. CDR3 DNA: TGCGCCAGCAGCCATGCTCAAAACACCGGGGAGCTGTTTTTT. Translated, it gives CASSHAQNTGELFF.

This clone was seen a few times. The chain combines TRBV4-3 with TRBJ2-6, with unresolved D. Trimming took 0 bases from V and 0 from J, leaving 9 bases between them. This CDR3 region has 17 residues. CDR1 is LGHNA, CDR2 YSLEER, per germline. CDR3: CASSQDNWGSGANVLTF. Here the CDR3 DNA reads TGCGCCAGCAGCCAAGATAACTGGGGCTCTGGGGCCAACGTCCTGACTTTC.

J is TRBJ2-2 and V is TRBV7-9; a weak D match, TRBD1 (6 bases). The V gene lost 5 bases and the J gene lost 7 bases, with 17 bases spanning the gap. The CDR3 is made up of 15 amino acids. Germline V lookup: CDR1 SEHNR, CDR2 FQNEAQ (reference sequence). As DNA, the CDR3 is TGTGCCAGCAGCCACGGCCACAGGGACGACGGGGAGCTGTTTTTT. This translates into CASSHGHRDDGELFF. Variable domain in full (rest from reference TRBV7-9 and TRBJ2-2): DTGVSQNPRHKITKRGQNVTFRCDPISEHNRLYWYRQTLGQGPEFLTYFQNEAQLEKSRLLSDRFSAERPKGSFSTLEIQRTEQGDSAMYLCASSHGHRDDGELFFGEGSRLTVL.

The chain recombines TRBV7-3 with TRBJ2-2; no definite D call. V lost 5 bases and J lost 0, with 10 bases in between. Germline lookup yields CDR1 SGHTA and CDR2 FQGTGA. The CDR3 runs 15 residues. The CDR3 reads CASSPAGTNTGELFF. The CDR3 nucleotides are TGTGCCAGCAGCCCAGCAGGAACGAACACCGGGGAGCTGTTTTTT.

The chain is built from TRBV4-3 and TRBJ2-6, with D uncertain. The germline gives CDR1 LGHNA, CDR2 YSLEER. V was clipped by 4 bases and J by 3 bases, with 19 bases between them. CDR3 size: 18 residues. CDR3 bases: TGCGCCAGCAGCCCTCATATGACCGGTAATGGTGGGGCCAACGTCCTGACTTTC. Protein product: CASSPHMTGNGGANVLTF.

This clone was seen a few times. V gene TRBV14 combines with J gene TRBJ1-2; 7 bases match TRBD1. Per germline, CDR1 SGHDN and CDR2 FVKESK. This CDR3 spans 15 amino acids. J gave up 1 base and V 2 bases, and 4 bases lay outside the gene matches. The CDR3 is CASSQWDSDNYGYTF. The CDR3 DNA follows: TGTGCCAGCAGCCAATGGGACAGCGATAACTATGGCTACACCTTC. Combining the CDR3 with reference TRBV14 and TRBJ1-2 gives the whole variable domain EAGVTQFPSHSVIEKGQTVTLRCDPISGHDNLYWYRRVMGKEIKFLLHFVKESKQDESGMPNNRFLAERTGGTYSTLKVQPAELEDSGVYFCASSQWDSDNYGYTFGSGTRLTVV.

The V gene is TRBV29-1, the J gene TRBJ2-7; a weak D match, TRBD1 (6 bases). CDR1 is SQVTM and CDR2 is ANQGSEA in the germline V gene. The CDR3 loop spans 9 amino acids. Deletions cut 7 bases from V and 5 bases from J, with 6 bases between. Here the CDR3 DNA reads TGCAGCGGGGGGCACGAGCAGTACTTC. Amino acid sequence: CSGGHEQYF.

The J gene is TRBJ2-7, the V gene TRBV5-1; D gene ambiguous. V shed 3 bases and J shed 3 bases, with 10 bases lying between them. This CDR3 has 13 amino acids. Germline V lookup: CDR1 SGHRS, CDR2 YFSETQ. DNA of the CDR3: TGCGCCAGCAGCTCGAACGATATCTACGAGCAGTACTTC. Its translation is CASSSNDIYEQYF.